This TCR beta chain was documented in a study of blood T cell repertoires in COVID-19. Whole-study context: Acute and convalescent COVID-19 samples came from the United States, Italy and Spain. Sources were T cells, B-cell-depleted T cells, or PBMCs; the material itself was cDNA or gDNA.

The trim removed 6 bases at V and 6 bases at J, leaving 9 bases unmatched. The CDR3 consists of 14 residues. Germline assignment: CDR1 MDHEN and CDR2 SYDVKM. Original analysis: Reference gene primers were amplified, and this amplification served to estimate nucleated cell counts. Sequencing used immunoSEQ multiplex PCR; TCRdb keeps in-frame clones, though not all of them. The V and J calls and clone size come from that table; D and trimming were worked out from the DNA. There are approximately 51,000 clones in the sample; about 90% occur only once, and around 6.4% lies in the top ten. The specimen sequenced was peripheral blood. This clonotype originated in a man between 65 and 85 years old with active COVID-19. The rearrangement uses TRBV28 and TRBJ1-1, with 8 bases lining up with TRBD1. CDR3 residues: CASRNTGGGSEAFF. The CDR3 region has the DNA TGTGCCAGCAGAAATACAGGGGGTGGATCTGAAGCTTTCTTT. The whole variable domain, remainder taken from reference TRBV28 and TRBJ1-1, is DVKVTQSSRYLVKRTGEKVFLECVQDMDHENMFWYRQDPGLGLRLIYFSYDVKMKEKGDIPEGYSVSREKKERFSLILESASTNQTSMYLCASRNTGGGSEAFFGQGTRLTVV.